This T cell receptor (beta chain) was obtained from a study of T cells in Graves' hyperthyroidism and ophthalmopathy. The study, taken as a whole, reports: A model using 13 V-J features told ophthalmopathy apart from stable hyperthyroidism.

The source material, RNA transcripts, was used to amplify TCR beta CDR3 regions. Using the HTBI primer set, a first-round RT-PCR was run on the TCR CDR3. TCRdb used MiXCR to reprocess the multiplex PCR reads, holding one entry per CDR3 protein. Among almost 600,000 distinct CDR3 sequences, about half were seen once, and the ten largest hold about 8.3%. Diagnostic decisions used clinical symptoms, serum thyroxine and TRAb, thyroid ultrasound and orbital computed tomography. This clonotype was counted ten times or more. Its specificity is not known. This TCR was sampled from a young woman with Graves' hyperthyroidism. Specimen: peripheral blood or thyroid tissue (not recorded which).

The CDR3 is CSAGTPSMATEAFF. CDR3 in DNA: TGCAGTGCCGGGACCCCCTCAATGGCGACTGAAGCTTTCTTT. The J gene is TRBJ1-1, the V gene TRBV20-1, with a weak D call TRBD1 (5 bases). Germline V CDR1 and CDR2: DFQATT, SNEGSKA (reference sequence). This CDR3 region has 14 residues. Trimming pared 6 bases from V and 5 bases from J, leaving 19 bases between.